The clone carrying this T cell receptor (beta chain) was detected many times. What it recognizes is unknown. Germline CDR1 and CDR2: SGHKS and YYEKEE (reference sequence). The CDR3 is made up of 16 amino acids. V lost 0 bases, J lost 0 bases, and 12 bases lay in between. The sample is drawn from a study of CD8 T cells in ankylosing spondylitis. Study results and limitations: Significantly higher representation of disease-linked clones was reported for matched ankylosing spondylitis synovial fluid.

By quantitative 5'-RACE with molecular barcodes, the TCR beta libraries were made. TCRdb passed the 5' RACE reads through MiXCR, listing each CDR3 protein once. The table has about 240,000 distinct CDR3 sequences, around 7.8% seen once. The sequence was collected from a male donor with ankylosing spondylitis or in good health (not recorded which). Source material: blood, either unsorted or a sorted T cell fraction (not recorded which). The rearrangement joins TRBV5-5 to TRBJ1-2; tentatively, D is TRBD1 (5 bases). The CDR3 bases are TGTGCCAGCAGCTTGGCCTGGAGACAGTCTAACTATGGCTACACCTTC. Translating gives CASSLAWRQSNYGYTF. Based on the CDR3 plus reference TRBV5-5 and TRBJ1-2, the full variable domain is DAGVTQSPTHLIKTRGQQVTLRCSPISGHKSVSWYQQVLGQGPQFIFQYYEKEERGRGNFPDRFSARQFPNYSSELNVNALLLGDSALYLCASSLAWRQSNYGYTFGSGTRLTVV.